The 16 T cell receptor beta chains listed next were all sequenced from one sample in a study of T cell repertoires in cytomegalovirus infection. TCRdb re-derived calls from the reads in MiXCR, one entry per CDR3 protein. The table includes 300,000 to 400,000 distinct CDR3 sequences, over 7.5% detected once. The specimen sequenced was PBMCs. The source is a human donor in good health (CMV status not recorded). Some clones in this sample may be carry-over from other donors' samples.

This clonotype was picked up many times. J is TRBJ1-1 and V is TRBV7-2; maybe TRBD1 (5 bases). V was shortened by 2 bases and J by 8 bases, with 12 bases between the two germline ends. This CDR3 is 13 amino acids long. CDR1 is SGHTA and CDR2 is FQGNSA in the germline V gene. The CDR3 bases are TGTGCCAGCAGCTTATCCCCTTGGGGCGAAGCTTTCTTT. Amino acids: CASSLSPWGEAFF.

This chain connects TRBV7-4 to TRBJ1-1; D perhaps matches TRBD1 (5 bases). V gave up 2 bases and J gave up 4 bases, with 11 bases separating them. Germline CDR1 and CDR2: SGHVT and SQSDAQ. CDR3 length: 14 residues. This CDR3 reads CASSLSGFSTEAFF. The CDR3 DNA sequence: TGTGCCAGCAGCTTATCAGGGTTTAGCACTGAAGCTTTCTTT.

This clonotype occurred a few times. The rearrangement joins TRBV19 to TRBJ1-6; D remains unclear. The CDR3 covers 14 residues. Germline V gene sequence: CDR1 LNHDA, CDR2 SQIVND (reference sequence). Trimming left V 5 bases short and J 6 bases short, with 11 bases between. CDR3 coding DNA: TGTGCCAGTAGTGACCGGGCTGGTAATTCACCCCTCCACTTT. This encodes CASSDRAGNSPLHF.

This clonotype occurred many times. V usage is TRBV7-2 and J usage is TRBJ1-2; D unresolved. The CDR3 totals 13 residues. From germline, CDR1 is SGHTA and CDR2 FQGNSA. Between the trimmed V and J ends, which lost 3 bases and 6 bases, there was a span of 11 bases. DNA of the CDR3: TGTGCCAGCAGCTTGGAGGTTGGGGATGGCTACACCTTC. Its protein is CASSLEVGDGYTF.

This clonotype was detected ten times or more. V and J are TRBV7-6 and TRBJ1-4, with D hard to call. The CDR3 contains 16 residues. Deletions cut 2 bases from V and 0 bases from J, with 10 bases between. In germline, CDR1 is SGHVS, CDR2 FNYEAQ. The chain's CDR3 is CASSLSRLATNEKLFF. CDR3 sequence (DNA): TGTGCCAGCAGCTTAAGCAGGCTTGCAACTAATGAAAAACTGTTTTTT.

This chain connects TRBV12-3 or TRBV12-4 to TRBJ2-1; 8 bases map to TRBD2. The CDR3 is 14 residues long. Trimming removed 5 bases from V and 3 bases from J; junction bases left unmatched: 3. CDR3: CASSLGLGYNEQFF. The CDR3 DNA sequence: TGTGCCAGCAGTCTGGGACTAGGCTACAATGAGCAGTTCTTC.

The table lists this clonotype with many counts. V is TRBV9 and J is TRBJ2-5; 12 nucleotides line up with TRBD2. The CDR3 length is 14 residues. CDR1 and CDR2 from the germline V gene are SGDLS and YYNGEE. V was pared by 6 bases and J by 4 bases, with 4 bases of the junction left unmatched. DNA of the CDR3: TGTGCCAGCAACCTGGGACTAGCGGGAGAGACCCAGTACTTC. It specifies CASNLGLAGETQYF.

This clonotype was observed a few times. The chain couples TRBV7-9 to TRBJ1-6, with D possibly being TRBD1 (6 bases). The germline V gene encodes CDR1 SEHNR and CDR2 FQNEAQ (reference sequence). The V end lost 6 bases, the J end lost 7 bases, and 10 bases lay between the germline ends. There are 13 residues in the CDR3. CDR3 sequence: CASRDRWNSPLHF. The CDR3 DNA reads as TGTGCCAGCAGGGACAGATGGAATTCACCCCTCCACTTT. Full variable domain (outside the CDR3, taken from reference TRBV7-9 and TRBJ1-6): DTGVSQNPRHKITKRGQNVTFRCDPISEHNRLYWYRQTLGQGPEFLTYFQNEAQLEKSRLLSDRFSAERPKGSFSTLEIQRTEQGDSAMYLCASRDRWNSPLHFGNGTRLTVT.

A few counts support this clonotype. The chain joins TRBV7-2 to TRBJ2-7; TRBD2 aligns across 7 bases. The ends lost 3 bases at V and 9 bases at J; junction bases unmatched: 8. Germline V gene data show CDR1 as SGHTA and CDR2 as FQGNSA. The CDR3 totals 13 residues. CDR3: CASSFAGESGQYF. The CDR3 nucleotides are TGTGCCAGCAGCTTCGCGGGAGAATCGGGGCAGTACTTC.

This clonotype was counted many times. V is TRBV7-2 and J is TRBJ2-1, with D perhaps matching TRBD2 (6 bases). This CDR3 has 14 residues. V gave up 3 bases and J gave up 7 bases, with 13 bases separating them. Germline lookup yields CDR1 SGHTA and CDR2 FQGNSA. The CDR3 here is CASSLGNSGNEQFF. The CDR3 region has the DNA TGTGCCAGCAGCTTGGGCAATAGCGGAAATGAGCAGTTCTTC.

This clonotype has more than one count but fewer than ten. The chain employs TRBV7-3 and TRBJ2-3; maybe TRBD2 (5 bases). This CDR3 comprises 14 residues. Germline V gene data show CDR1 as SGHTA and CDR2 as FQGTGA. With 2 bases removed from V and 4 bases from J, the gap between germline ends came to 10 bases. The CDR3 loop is CASSLREGPDTQYF. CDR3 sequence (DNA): TGTGCCAGCAGCTTACGAGAGGGCCCAGATACGCAGTATTTT.

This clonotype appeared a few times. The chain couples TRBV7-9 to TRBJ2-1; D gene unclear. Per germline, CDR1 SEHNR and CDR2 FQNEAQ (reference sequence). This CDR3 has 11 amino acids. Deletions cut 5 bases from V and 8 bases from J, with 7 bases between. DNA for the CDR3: TGTGCCAGCAGCGAACCGGATGAGCAGTTCTTC. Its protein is CASSEPDEQFF. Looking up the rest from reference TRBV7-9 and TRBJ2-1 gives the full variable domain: DTGVSQNPRHKITKRGQNVTFRCDPISEHNRLYWYRQTLGQGPEFLTYFQNEAQLEKSRLLSDRFSAERPKGSFSTLEIQRTEQGDSAMYLCASSEPDEQFFGPGTRLTVL.

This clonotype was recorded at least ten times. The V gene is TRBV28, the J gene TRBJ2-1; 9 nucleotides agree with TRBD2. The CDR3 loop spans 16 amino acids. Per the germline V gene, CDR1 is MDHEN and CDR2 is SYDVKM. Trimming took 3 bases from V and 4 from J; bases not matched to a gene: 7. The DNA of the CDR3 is TGTGCCAGCAGTTTCCGGGCTAGCGGGGTATACAATGAGCAGTTCTTC. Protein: CASSFRASGVYNEQFF.

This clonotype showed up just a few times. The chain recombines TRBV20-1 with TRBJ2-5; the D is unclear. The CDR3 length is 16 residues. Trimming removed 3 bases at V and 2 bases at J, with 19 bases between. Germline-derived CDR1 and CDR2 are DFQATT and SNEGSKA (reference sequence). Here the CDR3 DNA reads TGCAGTGCTAGTTATCTCCCCCGAGCTGATCAAGAGACCCAGTACTTC. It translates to CSASYLPRADQETQYF.

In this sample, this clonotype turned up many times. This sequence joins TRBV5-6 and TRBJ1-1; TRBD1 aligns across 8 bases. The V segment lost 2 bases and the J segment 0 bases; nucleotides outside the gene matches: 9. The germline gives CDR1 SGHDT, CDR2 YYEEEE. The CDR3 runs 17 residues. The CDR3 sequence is CASSFRTGKKVNTEAFF. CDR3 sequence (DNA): TGTGCCAGCAGCTTTCGGACAGGGAAGAAGGTGAACACTGAAGCTTTCTTT.

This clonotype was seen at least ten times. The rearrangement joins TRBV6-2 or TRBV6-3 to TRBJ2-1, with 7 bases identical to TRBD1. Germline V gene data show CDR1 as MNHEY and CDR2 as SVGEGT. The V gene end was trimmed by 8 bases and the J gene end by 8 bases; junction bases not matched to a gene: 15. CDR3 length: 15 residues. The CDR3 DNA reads TGTGCCAGCTCCTACGGGAACAGGGGTATCGATGAGCAGTTCTTC. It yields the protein CASSYGNRGIDEQFF.